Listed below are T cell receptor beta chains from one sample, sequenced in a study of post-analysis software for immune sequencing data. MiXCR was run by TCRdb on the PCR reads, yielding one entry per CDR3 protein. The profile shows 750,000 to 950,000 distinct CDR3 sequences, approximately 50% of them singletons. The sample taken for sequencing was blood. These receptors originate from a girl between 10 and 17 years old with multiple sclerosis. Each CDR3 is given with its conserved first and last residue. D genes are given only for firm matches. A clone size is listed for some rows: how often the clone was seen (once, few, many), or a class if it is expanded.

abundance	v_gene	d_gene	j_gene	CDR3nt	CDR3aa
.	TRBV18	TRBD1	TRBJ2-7	TGTGCCAGCTCACCCTCGACAGGGAACTACTACGAGCAGTACTTC	CASSPSTGNYYEQYF
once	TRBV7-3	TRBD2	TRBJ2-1	TGTGCCAGCAGCTTGACTAGCGGGAGTAGGCGGTCCAATGAGCAGTTCTTC	CASSLTSGSRRSNEQFF
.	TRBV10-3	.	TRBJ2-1	TGTGCCTTCAGTCCCATACAGCGGGAGCAGTTCTTC	CAFSPIQREQFF
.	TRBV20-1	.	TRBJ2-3	TGCAGTGCTAGAGTCCCGGGGGCCACAGATACGCAGTATTTT	CSARVPGATDTQYF
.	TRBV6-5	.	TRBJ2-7	TGTGCCAGCAGACAACTTTTGGTGCAGTACTTC	CASRQLLVQYF
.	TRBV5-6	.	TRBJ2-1	TGTGCCAGTATTAGACCAGGGGTATATGAGCAGTTCTTC	CASIRPGVYEQFF
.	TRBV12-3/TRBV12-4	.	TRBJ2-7	TGTGCCAGCAGTTTAAGGCGGGGCTCCGAGCAGTACTTC	CASSLRRGSEQYF
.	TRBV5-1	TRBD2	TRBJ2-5	TGCGCCAGCAGCTTCAGCGGGGGACGACTTGCCGAGACCCAGTACTTC	CASSFSGGRLAETQYF
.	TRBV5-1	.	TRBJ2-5	TGCGCCAGCAGCTGGGGTGCCCGGGAACAGACCCAGTACTTC	CASSWGAREQTQYF
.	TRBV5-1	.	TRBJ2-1	TGCGCCAGCAGCTTGAGGGCAAACAATGAGCAGTTCTTC	CASSLRANNEQFF
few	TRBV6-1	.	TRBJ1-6	TGTGCCAGCAGTAGAAAAGGGAGGTCCTATAATTCACCCCTCCACTTT	CASSRKGRSYNSPLHF
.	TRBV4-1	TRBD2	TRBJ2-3	TGCGCCAGCAGCCAAGAGCGGGGGGTAAGCACAGATACGCAGTATTTT	CASSQERGVSTDTQYF
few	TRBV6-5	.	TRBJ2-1	TGTGCCAGCAGTTCCGGACGGAACAATGAGCAGTTCTTC	CASSSGRNNEQFF
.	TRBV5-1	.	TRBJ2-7	TGCGCCAGCAGCTTGAAGCAGGGGACCTACGAGCAGTACTTC	CASSLKQGTYEQYF
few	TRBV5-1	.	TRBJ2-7	TGCGCCAGCAGCTTGGAGGGGACACGTTACGAGCAGTACTTC	CASSLEGTRYEQYF
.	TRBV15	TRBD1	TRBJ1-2	TGTGCCACCAGCAGAGGGACAGGGGGCTATGGCTACACCTTC	CATSRGTGGYGYTF
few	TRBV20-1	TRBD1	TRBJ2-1	TGCAGTGCCAGAGACATGACAGGGGTCTCCTACAATGAGCAGTTCTTC	CSARDMTGVSYNEQFF
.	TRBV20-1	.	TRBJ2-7	TGCAGTGCTAGAGACACATCCTACGAGCAGTACTTC	CSARDTSYEQYF
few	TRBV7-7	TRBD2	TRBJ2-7	TGTGCTAGCAGCCGAGCGGGAGGGGACTACGAGCAGTACTTC	CASSRAGGDYEQYF
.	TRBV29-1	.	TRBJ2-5	TGCAGCTCCAGGGGCCTGTACCAAGAGACCCAGTACTTC	CSSRGLYQETQYF
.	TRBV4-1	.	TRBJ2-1	TGCGCCAGCAGCCAGGAGTGGGTTAGCTCCTACAATGAGCAGTTCTTC	CASSQEWVSSYNEQFF
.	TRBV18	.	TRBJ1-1	TGTGCCAGCTCACCATTTGGGGGCCGGGACACTGAAGCTTTCTTT	CASSPFGGRDTEAFF
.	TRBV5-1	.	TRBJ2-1	TGCGCCAGCAGCTTGGCCTGGGCGGGTGAGCAGTTCTTC	CASSLAWAGEQFF
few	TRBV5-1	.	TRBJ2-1	TGCGCCAGCAGCTTCTCGGCTAGTCTTGGGTACAATGAGCAGTTCTTC	CASSFSASLGYNEQFF